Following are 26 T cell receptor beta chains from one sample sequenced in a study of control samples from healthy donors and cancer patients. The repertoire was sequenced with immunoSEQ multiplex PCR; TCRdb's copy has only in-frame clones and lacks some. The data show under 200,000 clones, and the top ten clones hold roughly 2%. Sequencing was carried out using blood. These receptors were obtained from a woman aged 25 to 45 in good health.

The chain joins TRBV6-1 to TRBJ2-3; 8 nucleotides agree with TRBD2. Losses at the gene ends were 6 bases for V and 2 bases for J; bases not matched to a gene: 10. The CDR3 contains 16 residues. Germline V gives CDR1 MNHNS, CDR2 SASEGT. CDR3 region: CASSERTSNPTDTQYF. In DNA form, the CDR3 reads TGTGCCAGCAGCGAACGGACTAGCAACCCCACAGATACGCAGTATTTT.

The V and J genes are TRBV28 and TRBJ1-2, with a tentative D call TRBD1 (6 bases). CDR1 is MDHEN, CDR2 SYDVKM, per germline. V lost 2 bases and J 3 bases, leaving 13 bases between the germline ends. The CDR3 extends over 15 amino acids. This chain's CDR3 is CASSLSSGGHYGYTF. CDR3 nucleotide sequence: TGTGCCAGCAGTTTAAGCTCTGGGGGGCACTATGGCTACACCTTC.

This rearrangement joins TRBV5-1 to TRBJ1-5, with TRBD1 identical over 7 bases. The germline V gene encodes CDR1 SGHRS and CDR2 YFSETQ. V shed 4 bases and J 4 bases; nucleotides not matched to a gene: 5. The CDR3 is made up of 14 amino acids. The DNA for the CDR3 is TGCGCCAGCAGCCCGGGACAGCCAAATCAGCCCCAGCATTTT. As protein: CASSPGQPNQPQHF.

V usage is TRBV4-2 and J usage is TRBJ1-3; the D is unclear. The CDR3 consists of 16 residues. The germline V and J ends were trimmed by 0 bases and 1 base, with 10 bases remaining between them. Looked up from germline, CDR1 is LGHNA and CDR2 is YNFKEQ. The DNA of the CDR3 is TGTGCCAGCAGCCAAGAAGAGGGTTGGTCTGGAAACACCATATATTTT. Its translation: CASSQEEGWSGNTIYF.

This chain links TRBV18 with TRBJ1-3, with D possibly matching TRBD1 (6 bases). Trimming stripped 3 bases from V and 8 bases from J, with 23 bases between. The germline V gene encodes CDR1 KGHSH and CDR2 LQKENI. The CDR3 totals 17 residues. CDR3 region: CASSPTRTRRGEDTIYF. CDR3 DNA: TGTGCCAGCTCACCCACGAGGACCCGAAGGGGGGAGGACACCATATATTTT. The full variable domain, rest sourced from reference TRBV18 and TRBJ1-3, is NAGVMQNPRHLVRRRGQEARLRCSPMKGHSHVYWYRQLPEEGLKFMVYLQKENIIDESGMPKERFSAEFPKEGPSILRIQQVVRGDSAAYFCASSPTRTRRGEDTIYFGEGSWLTVV.

CDR3 region: CASSVGLSSEQYF. The CDR3 bases are TGCGCCAGCAGCGTGGGACTTTCATCGGAGCAGTACTTC. V usage is TRBV5-1 and J usage is TRBJ2-7, with D tentatively TRBD2 (6 bases). The CDR3 has 13 amino acids. The V gene lost 4 bases and the J gene lost 7 bases, with 15 bases spanning the gap. CDR1 and CDR2 (germline): SGHRS, YFSETQ.

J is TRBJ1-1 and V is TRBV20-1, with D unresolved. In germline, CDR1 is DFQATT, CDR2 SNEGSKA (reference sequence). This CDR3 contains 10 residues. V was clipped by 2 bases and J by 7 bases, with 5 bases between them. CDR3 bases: TGCAGTGCTAGAAAGGATGAAGCTTTCTTT. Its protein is CSARKDEAFF.

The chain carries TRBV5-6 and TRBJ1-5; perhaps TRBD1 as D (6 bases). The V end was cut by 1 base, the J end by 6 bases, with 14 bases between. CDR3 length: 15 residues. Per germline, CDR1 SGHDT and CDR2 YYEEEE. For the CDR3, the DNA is TGTGCCAGCAGCTTGTCCGGGGGGCGGAGTCAGCCCCAGCATTTT. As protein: CASSLSGGRSQPQHF.

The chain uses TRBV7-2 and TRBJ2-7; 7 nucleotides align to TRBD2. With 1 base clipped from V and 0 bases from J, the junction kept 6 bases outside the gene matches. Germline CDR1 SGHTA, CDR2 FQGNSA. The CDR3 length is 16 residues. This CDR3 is CASSLDWSGASYEQYF. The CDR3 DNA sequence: TGTGCCAGCAGCTTAGATTGGAGCGGGGCCTCCTACGAGCAGTACTTC.

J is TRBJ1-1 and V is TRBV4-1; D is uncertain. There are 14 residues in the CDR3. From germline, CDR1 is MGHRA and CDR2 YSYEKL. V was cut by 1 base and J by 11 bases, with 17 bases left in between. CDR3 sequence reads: CASSQVDHSRGAFF. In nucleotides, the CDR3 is TGCGCCAGCAGCCAAGTCGACCACTCACGTGGGGCTTTCTTT.

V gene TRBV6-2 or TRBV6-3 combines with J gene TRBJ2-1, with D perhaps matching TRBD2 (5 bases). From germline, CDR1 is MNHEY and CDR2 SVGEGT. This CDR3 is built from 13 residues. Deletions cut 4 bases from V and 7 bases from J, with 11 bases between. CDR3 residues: CASSSLAPNEQFF. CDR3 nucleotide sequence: TGTGCCAGCAGTTCGCTAGCACCTAATGAGCAGTTCTTC.

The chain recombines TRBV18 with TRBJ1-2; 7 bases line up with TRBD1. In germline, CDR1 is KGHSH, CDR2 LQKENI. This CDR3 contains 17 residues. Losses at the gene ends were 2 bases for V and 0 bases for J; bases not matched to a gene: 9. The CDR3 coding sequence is TGTGCCAGCTCACCAAACGAGGGGGCCCGGACTAACTATGGCTACACCTTC. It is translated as CASSPNEGARTNYGYTF.

The CDR3 sequence is CASSVDIVGTGGYTEAFF. CDR3 nucleotides: TGTGCCAGCAGTGTCGATATTGTGGGGACAGGGGGCTATACTGAAGCTTTCTTT. The chain is built from TRBV2 and TRBJ1-1; 12 bases agree with TRBD1. Per germline, CDR1 SNHLY and CDR2 FYNNEI. After removal of 4 bases from V and 5 bases from J, the junction contained 14 bases not matched to a gene. CDR3 size: 18 residues. The variable domain in full, with the rest retrieved from reference TRBV2 and TRBJ1-1, is EPEVTQTPSHQVTQMGQEVILRCVPISNHLYFYWYRQILGQKVEFLVSFYNNEISEKSEIFDDQFSVERPDGSNFTLKIRSTKLEDSAMYFCASSVDIVGTGGYTEAFFGQGTRLTVV.

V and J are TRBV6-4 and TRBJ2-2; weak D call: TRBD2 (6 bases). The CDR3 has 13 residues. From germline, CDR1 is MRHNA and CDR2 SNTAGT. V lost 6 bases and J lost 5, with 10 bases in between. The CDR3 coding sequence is TGTGCCAGCAGCGGGGGTGATACCGGGGAGCTGTTTTTT. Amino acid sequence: CASSGGDTGELFF.

In DNA form, the CDR3 reads TGCAGCGTTGCCACAGGGAGTCAAGCCCAGCATTTT. It translates to CSVATGSQAQHF. The rearrangement uses TRBV29-1 and TRBJ1-5, with a possible D match to TRBD1 (6 bases). The ends were cut back, 4 bases at V and 11 bases at J, with 15 bases in the middle. The CDR3 covers 12 residues. The germline V gene encodes CDR1 SQVTM and CDR2 ANQGSEA.

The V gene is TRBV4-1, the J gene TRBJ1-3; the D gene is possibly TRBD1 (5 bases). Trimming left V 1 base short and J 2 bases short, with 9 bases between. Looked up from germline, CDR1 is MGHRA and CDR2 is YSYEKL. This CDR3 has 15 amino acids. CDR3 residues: CASSQVGTAGNTIYF. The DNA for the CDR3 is TGCGCCAGCAGCCAAGTGGGGACTGCTGGAAACACCATATATTTT.

The CDR3 spells CASSYWDEQYF. CDR3 nucleotide sequence: TGTGCCAGCAGCTACTGGGACGAGCAGTACTTC. The chain recombines TRBV11-2 with TRBJ2-7; D remains unclear. The germline gives CDR1 SGHAT, CDR2 FQNNGV. This CDR3 contains 11 residues. The ends were cut back, 4 bases at V and 5 bases at J, with 6 bases in the middle.

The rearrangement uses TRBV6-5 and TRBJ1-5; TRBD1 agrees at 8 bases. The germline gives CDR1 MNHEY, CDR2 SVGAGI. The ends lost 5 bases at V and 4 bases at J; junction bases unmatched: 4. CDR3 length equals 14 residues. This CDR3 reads CASSLQGGNQPQHF. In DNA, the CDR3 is TGTGCCAGCAGTCTACAGGGGGGGAATCAGCCCCAGCATTTT.

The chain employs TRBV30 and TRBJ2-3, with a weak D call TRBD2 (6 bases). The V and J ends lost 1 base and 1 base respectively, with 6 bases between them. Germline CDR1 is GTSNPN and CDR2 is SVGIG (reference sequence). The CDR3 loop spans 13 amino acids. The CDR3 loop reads CAWSAGGTDTQYF. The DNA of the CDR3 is TGTGCCTGGAGTGCGGGGGGCACAGATACGCAGTATTTT.

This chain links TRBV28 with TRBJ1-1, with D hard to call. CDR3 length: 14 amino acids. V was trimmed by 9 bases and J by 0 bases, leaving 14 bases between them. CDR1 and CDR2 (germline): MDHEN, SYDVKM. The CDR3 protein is CARGHAKVNTEAFF. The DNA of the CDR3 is TGTGCCAGAGGGCATGCAAAGGTGAACACTGAAGCTTTCTTT.

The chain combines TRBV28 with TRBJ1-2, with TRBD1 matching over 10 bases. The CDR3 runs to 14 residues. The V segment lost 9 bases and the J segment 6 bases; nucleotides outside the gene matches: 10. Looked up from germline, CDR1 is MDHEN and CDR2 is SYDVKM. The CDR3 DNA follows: TGTGCCAGTACTAACGACAGGGGGCTAGATGGCTACACCTTC. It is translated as CASTNDRGLDGYTF.

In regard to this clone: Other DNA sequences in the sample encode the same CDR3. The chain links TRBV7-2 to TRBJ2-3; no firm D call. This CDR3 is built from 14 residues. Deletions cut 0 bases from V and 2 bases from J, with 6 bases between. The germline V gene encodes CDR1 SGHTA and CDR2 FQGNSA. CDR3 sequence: CASSLAHNTDTQYF. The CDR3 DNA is TGTGCCAGCAGCTTAGCCCACAACACAGATACGCAGTATTTT. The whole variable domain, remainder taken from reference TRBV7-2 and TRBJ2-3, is GAGVSQSPSNKVTEKGKDVELRCDPISGHTALYWYRQSLGQGLEFLIYFQGNSAPDKSGLPSDRFSAERTGGSVSTLTIQRTQQEDSAVYLCASSLAHNTDTQYFGPGTRLTVL.

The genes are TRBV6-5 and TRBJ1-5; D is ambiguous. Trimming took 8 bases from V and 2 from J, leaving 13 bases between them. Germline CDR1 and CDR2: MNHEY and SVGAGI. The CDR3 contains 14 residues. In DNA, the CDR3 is TGTGCCAGCGTCAAGACTTTAGGCAATCAGCCCCAGCATTTT. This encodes CASVKTLGNQPQHF.

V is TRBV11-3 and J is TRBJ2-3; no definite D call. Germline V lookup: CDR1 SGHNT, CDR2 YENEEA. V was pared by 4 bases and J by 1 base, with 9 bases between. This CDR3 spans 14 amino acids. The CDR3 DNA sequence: TGTGCCAGCAGCTCAATTGGGGGCACAGATACGCAGTATTTT. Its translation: CASSSIGGTDTQYF.

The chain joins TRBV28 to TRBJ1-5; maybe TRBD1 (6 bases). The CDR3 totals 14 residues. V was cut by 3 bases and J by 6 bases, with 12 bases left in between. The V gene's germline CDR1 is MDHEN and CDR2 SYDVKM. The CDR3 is CASSFLQGIQPQHF. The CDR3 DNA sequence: TGTGCCAGCAGTTTCCTACAGGGAATTCAGCCCCAGCATTTT.

DNA of the CDR3: TGTGCCAGCAGTTTAGGGCTGAGGCTCAAGGGGACTGAAGCTTTCTTT. Translated, it gives CASSLGLRLKGTEAFF. V is TRBV27 and J is TRBJ1-1, with D perhaps TRBD1 (5 bases). Germline lookup yields CDR1 MNHEY and CDR2 SMNVEV (reference sequence). V lost 2 bases, J lost 5 bases, and 18 bases lay in between. The CDR3 sequence is 16 residues long.